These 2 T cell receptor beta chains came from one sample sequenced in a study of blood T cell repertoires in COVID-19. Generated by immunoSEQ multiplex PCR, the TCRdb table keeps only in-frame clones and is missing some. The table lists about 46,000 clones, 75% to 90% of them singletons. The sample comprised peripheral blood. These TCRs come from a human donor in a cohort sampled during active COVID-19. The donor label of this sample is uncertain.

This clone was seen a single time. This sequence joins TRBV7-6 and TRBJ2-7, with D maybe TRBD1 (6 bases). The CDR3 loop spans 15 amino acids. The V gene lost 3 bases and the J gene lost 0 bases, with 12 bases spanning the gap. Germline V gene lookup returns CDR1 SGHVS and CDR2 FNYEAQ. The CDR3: CASSFETGRSYEQYF. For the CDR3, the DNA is TGTGCCAGCAGCTTTGAGACAGGACGCTCCTACGAGCAGTACTTC.

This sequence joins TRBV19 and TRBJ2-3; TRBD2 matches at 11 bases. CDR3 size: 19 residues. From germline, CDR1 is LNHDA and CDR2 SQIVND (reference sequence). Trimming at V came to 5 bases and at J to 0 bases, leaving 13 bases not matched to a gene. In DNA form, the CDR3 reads TGTGCCAGTAGTTTACAACCCCTAGGGACTAGCGGAAGCACAGATACGCAGTATTTT. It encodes CASSLQPLGTSGSTDTQYF.